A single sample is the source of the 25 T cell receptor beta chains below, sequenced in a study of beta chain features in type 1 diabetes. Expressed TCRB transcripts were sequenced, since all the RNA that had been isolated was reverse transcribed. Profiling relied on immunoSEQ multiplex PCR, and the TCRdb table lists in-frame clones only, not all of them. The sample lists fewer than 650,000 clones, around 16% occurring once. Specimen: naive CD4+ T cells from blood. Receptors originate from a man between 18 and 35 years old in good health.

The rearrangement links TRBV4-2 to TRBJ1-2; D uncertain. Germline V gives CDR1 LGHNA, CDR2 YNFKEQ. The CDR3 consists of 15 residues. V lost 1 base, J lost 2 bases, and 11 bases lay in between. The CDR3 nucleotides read TGTGCCAGCAGCCAAGCGAAAGGGCAGAACTATGGCTACACCTTC. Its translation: CASSQAKGQNYGYTF.

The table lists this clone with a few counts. CDR3 coding DNA: TGTGCCAGCAGCTTAGCGACGGGGTCTGACACCGGGGAGCTGTTTTTT. Encoded protein: CASSLATGSDTGELFF. V is TRBV11-1 and J is TRBJ2-2; D may be TRBD2 (5 bases). Germline V CDR1 and CDR2: SGHAT, FQDESV (reference sequence). This CDR3 is built from 16 residues. V was cut by 0 bases and J by 3 bases, with 11 bases left in between.

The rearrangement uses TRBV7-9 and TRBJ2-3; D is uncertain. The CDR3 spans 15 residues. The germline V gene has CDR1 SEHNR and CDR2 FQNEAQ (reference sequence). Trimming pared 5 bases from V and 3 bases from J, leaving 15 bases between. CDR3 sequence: CASSAFTTHTDTQYF. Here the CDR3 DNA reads TGTGCCAGCAGCGCTTTTACAACCCATACAGATACGCAGTATTTT.

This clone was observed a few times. The CDR3 loop is CASSLQRGFNQPQHF. DNA of the CDR3: TGTGCCAGCAGCTTGCAACGAGGGTTCAATCAGCCCCAGCATTTT. The V call is TRBV7-9, the J call TRBJ1-5; D gene ambiguous. Germline V CDR1 and CDR2: SEHNR, FQNEAQ (reference sequence). There are 15 residues in the CDR3. Trimming pared 3 bases from V and 3 bases from J, leaving 12 bases between. The variable domain in full, completed from reference TRBV7-9 and TRBJ1-5, reads DTGVSQNPRHKITKRGQNVTFRCDPISEHNRLYWYRQTLGQGPEFLTYFQNEAQLEKSRLLSDRFSAERPKGSFSTLEIQRTEQGDSAMYLCASSLQRGFNQPQHFGDGTRLSIL.

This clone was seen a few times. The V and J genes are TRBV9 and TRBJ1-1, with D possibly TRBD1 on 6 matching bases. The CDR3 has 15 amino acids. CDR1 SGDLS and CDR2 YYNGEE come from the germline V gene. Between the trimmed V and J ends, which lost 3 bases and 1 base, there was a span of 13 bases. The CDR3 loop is CASSAPQGANTEAFF. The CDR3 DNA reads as TGTGCCAGCAGCGCCCCACAGGGAGCGAACACTGAAGCTTTCTTT.

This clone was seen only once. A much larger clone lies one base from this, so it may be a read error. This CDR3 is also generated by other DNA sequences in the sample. The CDR3 reads CASSLSGANVLTF. The CDR3 DNA reads as TGTGCCAGCAGCCTCTCTGGGGCCAACGTCCTGACTTTC. The chain carries TRBV6-5 and TRBJ2-6; D remains unclear. Trimming took off 6 bases at V and 0 bases at J, with 3 bases between the two ends. The CDR3 covers 13 residues. CDR1 and CDR2 (germline): MNHEY, SVGAGI.

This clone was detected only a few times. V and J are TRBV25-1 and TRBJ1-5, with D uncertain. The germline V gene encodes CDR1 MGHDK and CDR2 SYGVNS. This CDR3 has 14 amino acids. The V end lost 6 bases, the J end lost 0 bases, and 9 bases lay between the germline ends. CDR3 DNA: TGTGCCAGCAGCAGGCTTAATAGCAATCAGCCCCAGCATTTT. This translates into CASSRLNSNQPQHF.

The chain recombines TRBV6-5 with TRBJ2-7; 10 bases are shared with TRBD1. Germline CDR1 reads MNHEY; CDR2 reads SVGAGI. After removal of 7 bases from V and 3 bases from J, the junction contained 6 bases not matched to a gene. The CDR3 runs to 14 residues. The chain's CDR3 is CASIRTGGNYEQYF. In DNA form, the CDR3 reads TGTGCCAGCATCAGGACAGGGGGGAACTACGAGCAGTACTTC.

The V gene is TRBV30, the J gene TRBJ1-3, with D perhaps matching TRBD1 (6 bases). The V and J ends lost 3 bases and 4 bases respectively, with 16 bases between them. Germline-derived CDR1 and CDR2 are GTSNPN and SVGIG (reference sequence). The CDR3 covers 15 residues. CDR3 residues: CAWRDWPRGGNTIYF. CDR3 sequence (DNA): TGTGCCTGGAGGGATTGGCCCAGGGGCGGAAACACCATATATTTT.

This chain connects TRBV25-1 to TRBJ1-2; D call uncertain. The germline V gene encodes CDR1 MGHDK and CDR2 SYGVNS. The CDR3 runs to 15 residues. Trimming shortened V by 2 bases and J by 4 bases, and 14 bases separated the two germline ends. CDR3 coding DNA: TGTGCCAGCAGTGAAGGGAGAAATGTAGTCTATGGCTACACCTTC. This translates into CASSEGRNVVYGYTF.

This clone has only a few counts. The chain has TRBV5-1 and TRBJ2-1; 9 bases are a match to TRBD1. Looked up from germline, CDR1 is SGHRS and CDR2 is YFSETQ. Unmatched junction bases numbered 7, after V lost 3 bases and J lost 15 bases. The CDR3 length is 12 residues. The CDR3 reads CASSSGQGRPFF. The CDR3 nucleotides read TGCGCCAGCAGCTCGGGACAGGGACGGCCGTTCTTC. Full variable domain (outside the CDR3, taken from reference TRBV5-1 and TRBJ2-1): KAGVTQTPRYLIKTRGQQVTLSCSPISGHRSVSWYQQTPGQGLQFLFEYFSETQRNKGNFPGRFSGRQFSNSRSEMNVSTLELGDSALYLCASSSGQGRPFFGPGTRLTVL.

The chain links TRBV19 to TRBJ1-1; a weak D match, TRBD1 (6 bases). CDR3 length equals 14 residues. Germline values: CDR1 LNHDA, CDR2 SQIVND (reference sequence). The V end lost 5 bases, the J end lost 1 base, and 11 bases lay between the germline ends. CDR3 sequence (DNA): TGTGCCAGTAGTGGAGGACAGACGAACACTGAAGCTTTCTTT. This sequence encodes CASSGGQTNTEAFF.

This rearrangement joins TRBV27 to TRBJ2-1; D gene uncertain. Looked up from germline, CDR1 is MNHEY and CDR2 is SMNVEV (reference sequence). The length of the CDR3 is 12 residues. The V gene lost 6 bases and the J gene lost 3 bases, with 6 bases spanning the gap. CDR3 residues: CASSIGYNEQFF. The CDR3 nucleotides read TGTGCCAGCAGCATCGGCTACAATGAGCAGTTCTTC.

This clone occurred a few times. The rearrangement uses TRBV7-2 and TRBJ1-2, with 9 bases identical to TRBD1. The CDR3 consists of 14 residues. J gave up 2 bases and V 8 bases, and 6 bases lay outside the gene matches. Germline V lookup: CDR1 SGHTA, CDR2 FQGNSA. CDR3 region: CASLSGTGNYGYTF. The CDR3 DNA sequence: TGTGCCAGCCTTTCCGGGACAGGGAACTATGGCTACACCTTC.

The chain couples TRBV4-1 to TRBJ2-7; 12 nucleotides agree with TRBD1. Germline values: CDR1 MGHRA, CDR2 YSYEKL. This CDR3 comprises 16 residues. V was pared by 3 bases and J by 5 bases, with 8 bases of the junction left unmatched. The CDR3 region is CASSHYPGQGAHEQYF. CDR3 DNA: TGCGCCAGCAGCCATTACCCGGGACAGGGGGCCCACGAGCAGTACTTC.

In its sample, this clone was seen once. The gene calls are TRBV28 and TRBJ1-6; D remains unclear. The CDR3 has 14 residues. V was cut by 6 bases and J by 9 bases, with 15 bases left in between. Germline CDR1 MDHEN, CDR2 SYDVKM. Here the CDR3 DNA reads TGTGCCAGCAGCCCGACCCATAAGGGTTCACCCCTCCACTTT. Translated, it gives CASSPTHKGSPLHF.

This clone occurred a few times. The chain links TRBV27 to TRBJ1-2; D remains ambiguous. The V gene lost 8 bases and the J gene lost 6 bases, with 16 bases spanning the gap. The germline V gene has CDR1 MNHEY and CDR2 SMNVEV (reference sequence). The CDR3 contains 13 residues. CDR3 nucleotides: TGTGCCAGCCGCCCTCAAAGAGGGCATGGCTACACCTTC. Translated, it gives CASRPQRGHGYTF.

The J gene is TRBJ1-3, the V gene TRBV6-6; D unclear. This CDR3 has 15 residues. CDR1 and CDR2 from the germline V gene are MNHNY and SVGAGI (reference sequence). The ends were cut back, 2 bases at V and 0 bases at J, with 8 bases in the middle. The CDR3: CASSYPRFSGNTIYF. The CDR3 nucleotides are TGTGCCAGCAGTTACCCCAGGTTCTCTGGAAACACCATATATTTT.

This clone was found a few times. The CDR3 DNA is TGCGCCAGCAGCCATGAAATGAACTATGGCTACACCTTC. Translating it yields CASSHEMNYGYTF. The chain uses TRBV4-3 and TRBJ1-2; no clear D. The CDR3 runs to 13 residues. The germline V and J ends were trimmed by 3 bases and 2 bases, with 7 bases remaining between them. Germline lookup yields CDR1 LGHNA and CDR2 YSLEER.

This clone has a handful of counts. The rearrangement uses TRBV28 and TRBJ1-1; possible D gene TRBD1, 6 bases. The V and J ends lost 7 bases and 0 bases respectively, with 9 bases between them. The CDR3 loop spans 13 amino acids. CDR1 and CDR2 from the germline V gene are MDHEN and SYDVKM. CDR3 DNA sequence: TGTGCCAGCACGACAGGCATGAACACTGAAGCTTTCTTT. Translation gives CASTTGMNTEAFF.

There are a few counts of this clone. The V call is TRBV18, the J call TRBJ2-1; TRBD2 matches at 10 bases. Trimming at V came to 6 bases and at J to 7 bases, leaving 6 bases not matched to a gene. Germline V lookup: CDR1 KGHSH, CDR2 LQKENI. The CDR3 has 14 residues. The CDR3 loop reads CASSEERGGNEQFF. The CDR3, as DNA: TGTGCCAGCTCTGAGGAGCGGGGGGGAAATGAGCAGTTCTTC.

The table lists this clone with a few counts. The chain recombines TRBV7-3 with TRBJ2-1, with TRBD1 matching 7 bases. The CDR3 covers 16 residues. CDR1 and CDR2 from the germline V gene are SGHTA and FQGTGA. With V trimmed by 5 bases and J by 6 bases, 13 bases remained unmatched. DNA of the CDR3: TGTGCCAGCAGCCAATCGACAGGGTTGCTCGGCAATGAGCAGTTCTTC. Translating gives CASSQSTGLLGNEQFF.

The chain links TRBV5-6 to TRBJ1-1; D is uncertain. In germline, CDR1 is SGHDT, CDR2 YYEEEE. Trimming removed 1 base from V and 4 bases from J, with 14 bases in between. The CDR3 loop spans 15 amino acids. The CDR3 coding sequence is TGTGCCAGCAGCTTGAGCAGTTGGTATGGCACTGAAGCTTTCTTT. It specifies CASSLSSWYGTEAFF.

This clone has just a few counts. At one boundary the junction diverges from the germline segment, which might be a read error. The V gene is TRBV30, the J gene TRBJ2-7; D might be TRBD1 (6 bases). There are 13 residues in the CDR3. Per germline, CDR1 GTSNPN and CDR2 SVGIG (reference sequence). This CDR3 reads CAWSAGDPYLFRF. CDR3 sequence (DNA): TGTGCCTGGAGTGCAGGGGACCCCTACCTGTTCCGCTTC. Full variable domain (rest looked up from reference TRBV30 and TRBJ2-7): SQTIHQWPATLVQPVGSPLSLECTVEGTSNPNLYWYRQAAGRGLQLLFYSVGIGQISSEVPQNLSASRPQDRQFILSSKKLLLSDSGFYLCAWSAGDPYLFRFGPGTRLTVT.

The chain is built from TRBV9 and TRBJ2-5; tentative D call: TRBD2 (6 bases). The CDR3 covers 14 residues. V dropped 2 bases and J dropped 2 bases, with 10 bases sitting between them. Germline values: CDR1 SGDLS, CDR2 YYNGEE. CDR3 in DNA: TGTGCCAGCAGCGTGGAGGGTACACAAGAGACCCAGTACTTC. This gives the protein CASSVEGTQETQYF.